Sequencing of this T cell receptor beta chain was carried out in a study of cytomegalovirus exposure and HLA in healthy donors. The CDR3 spans 12 residues. V gave up 6 bases and J gave up 4 bases; unmatched junction bases: 1. Germline CDR1 LNHDA, CDR2 SQIVND (reference sequence). Study-level points and caveats: Analysis performed later found 16,951 TCR beta sequences associated with HLA alleles at 0.05 false discovery rate.

PCR was performed using 60 Vbeta and 13 Jbeta primers. As processed by the authors: Tens of millions of unique TCR beta chains, about 11 million of them shared, were counted by a later analysis. Clones were read by immunoSEQ multiplex PCR, and TCRdb kept only the in-frame ones, dropping some. Clone size and V and J calls were adopted from that table, with D and trimming inferred from the DNA. The sample yields more than 150,000 clones, roughly 77% seen once. In the case of this clone: The antigen remains undetermined.

Sequencing was carried out using PBMCs. The chain joins TRBV19 to TRBJ1-2, with TRBD1 matching over 8 bases. The sequence was collected from a woman in her twenties or thirties in good health and CMV-seropositive. In DNA, the CDR3 is TGTGCCAGTAGGGGGACAGGCTATGGCTACACCTTC. This codes for CASRGTGYGYTF.